One sample yielded the 24 T cell receptor beta chains listed below, sequenced in a study of PD-1 blockade in classical Hodgkin lymphoma. Measured with immunoSEQ multiplex PCR; TCRdb has only the in-frame clones, and not every one. The sample has 2,500 to 3,000 clones, roughly 60% seen once. There was relapse after autologous stem cell transplantation in every patient, and there was variation in brentuximab vedotin exposure. Negative selection with magnets was how CD8+ T cells were isolated from the thawed PBMCs. This specimen was CD8+ T cells from blood, taken at baseline. Receptor source: a human donor with classical Hodgkin lymphoma.

The V call is TRBV15, the J call TRBJ2-7; D perhaps matches TRBD2 (5 bases). Germline CDR1 and CDR2: LNHNV and YYDKDF (reference sequence). This CDR3 spans 12 amino acids. The V end was cut by 5 bases, the J end by 6 bases, with 11 bases between. The CDR3 DNA reads as TGTGCCACCAGCCATACTAGAGGCGAGCAGTACTTC. Translation gives CATSHTRGEQYF.

This chain uses TRBV19 with TRBJ2-5, with TRBD1 identical over 8 bases. The V gene's germline CDR1 is LNHDA and CDR2 SQIVND (reference sequence). The V gene end was trimmed by 5 bases and the J gene end by 2 bases; junction bases not matched to a gene: 7. The CDR3 has 15 amino acids. In nucleotides, the CDR3 is TGTGCCAGTAGTGCAGCAGGGGGCCCACAAGAGACCCAGTACTTC. This encodes CASSAAGGPQETQYF.

CDR3 sequence reads: CASTDSRYYGYTF. The CDR3 DNA is TGTGCCAGCACAGACAGCCGATACTATGGCTACACCTTC. V usage is TRBV5-4 and J usage is TRBJ1-2; possibly TRBD1 for D (5 bases). CDR1 and CDR2 from the germline V gene are SGHNT and YYREEE (reference sequence). The CDR3 is 13 amino acids. V lost 6 bases, J lost 3 bases, and 12 bases lay in between.

The chain joins TRBV9 to TRBJ2-2; tentatively, D is TRBD1 (6 bases). This CDR3 is built from 15 residues. V lost 4 bases and J lost 4, with 14 bases in between. CDR1 SGDLS and CDR2 YYNGEE come from the germline V gene. CDR3 protein: CASSYSGTLTGELFF. The CDR3 DNA reads as TGTGCCAGCAGCTATTCCGGGACACTCACCGGGGAGCTGTTTTTT.

This clone occurred a few times. The V gene is TRBV14, the J gene TRBJ2-1; D gene uncertain. V was shortened by 0 bases and J by 3 bases, with 9 bases between the two germline ends. The germline V gene has CDR1 SGHDN and CDR2 FVKESK. The CDR3 has 15 amino acids. CDR3 nucleotide sequence: TGTGCCAGCAGCCAAGAGATTAGTAGCTACAATGAGCAGTTCTTC. It is translated as CASSQEISSYNEQFF.

The chain uses TRBV6-5 and TRBJ2-2; tentative D call: TRBD1 (5 bases). The V and J ends lost 5 bases and 5 bases respectively, with 15 bases between them. The CDR3 extends over 15 amino acids. Germline lookup yields CDR1 MNHEY and CDR2 SVGAGI. CDR3 residues: CASSHRQGFTGELFF. The CDR3, as DNA: TGTGCCAGCAGTCACAGGCAAGGTTTTACCGGGGAGCTGTTTTTT.

Points on this clone: One junction end does not reproduce the germline sequence, and a read error may be involved. V usage is TRBV6-5 and J usage is TRBJ1-5, with D tentatively TRBD1 (5 bases). The CDR3 covers 14 residues. Germline loops: CDR1 MNHEY, CDR2 SVGAGI. CDR3 loop: CASSYWQGKQPQHF. Here the CDR3 DNA reads TGTGCCAGCAGTTACTGGCAGGGCAAACAGCCCCAGCATTTT.

The chain uses TRBV27 and TRBJ2-5; TRBD2 matches 14 bases. Germline V gene lookup returns CDR1 MNHEY and CDR2 SMNVEV (reference sequence). The CDR3 runs to 18 residues. V was pared by 1 base and J by 5 bases, with 9 bases of the junction left unmatched. The CDR3 DNA reads TGTGCCAGCAGTTTATACCCCGTGGGACTAGCGGGAGTGGAGACCCAGTACTTC. Translation: CASSLYPVGLAGVETQYF.

V usage is TRBV10-3 and J usage is TRBJ2-1; D is unresolved. The CDR3 runs to 12 residues. Trimming took 11 bases from V and 0 from J, leaving 8 bases between them. Germline V gives CDR1 ENHRY, CDR2 SYGVKD. CDR3 sequence reads: CAVVGSYNEQFF. The DNA of the CDR3 is TGTGCCGTCGTGGGCTCCTACAATGAGCAGTTCTTC.

The sample holds a few counts of this clone. This chain uses TRBV13 with TRBJ2-5; the match to TRBD1 covers 7 bases. V shed 2 bases, J shed 2 bases, and the junction held 2 bases outside the gene matches. CDR3 length: 14 amino acids. The germline V gene encodes CDR1 PRHDT and CDR2 FYEKMQ (reference sequence). CDR3 sequence: CASSLRGQQETQYF. In nucleotides, the CDR3 is TGTGCCAGCAGCTTAAGGGGACAGCAAGAGACCCAGTACTTC.

V gene TRBV28 combines with J gene TRBJ2-7, with TRBD1 identical over 8 bases. The CDR3 sequence is 19 residues long. Germline assignment: CDR1 MDHEN and CDR2 SYDVKM. V shed 6 bases and J 1 base; nucleotides not matched to a gene: 20. The CDR3 loop is CASRLPTKTGGESSYEQYF. DNA for the CDR3: TGTGCCAGCAGACTACCGACAAAAACAGGGGGTGAATCGTCCTACGAGCAGTACTTC.

In the case of this clone: One junction end disagrees with the germline gene, perhaps due to a read error. This chain links TRBV6-5 with TRBJ2-7, with 10 positions matching TRBD1. This CDR3 contains 14 residues. Germline V gives CDR1 MNHEY, CDR2 SVGAGI. The CDR3 loop reads CASTYRQGANEQYF. The CDR3 region has the DNA TGTGCCAGCACTTACCGACAGGGGGCCAACGAGCAGTACTTC.

CDR3: CASIPGLEMYNEQFF. The CDR3 DNA sequence: TGTGCCAGCATTCCGGGACTAGAAATGTACAATGAGCAGTTCTTC. This chain joins TRBV6-1 and TRBJ2-1, with TRBD2 identical over 8 bases. The CDR3 totals 15 residues. V lost 7 bases and J lost 4; bases outside the gene matches: 9. CDR1 and CDR2 (germline): MNHNS, SASEGT.

The chain employs TRBV5-1 and TRBJ2-7; 12 nucleotides line up with TRBD1. The germline gives CDR1 SGHRS, CDR2 YFSETQ. The CDR3 has 15 residues. Trimming took 2 bases from V and 2 from J; bases not matched to a gene: 2. The CDR3 nucleotides read TGCGCCAGCAGCTTTGGGACAGGGGGCACCTACGAGCAGTACTTC. Its translation: CASSFGTGGTYEQYF.

This rearrangement joins TRBV5-1 to TRBJ2-4; TRBD2 matches at 13 bases. Germline V lookup: CDR1 SGHRS, CDR2 YFSETQ. The CDR3 totals 19 residues. J was trimmed by 0 bases and V by 3 bases; bases with no gene match: 9. This CDR3 reads CASSSNPGLAGQAKNIQYF. The CDR3 DNA is TGCGCCAGCAGCTCCAATCCGGGACTAGCGGGACAAGCCAAAAACATTCAGTACTTC.

This chain connects TRBV9 to TRBJ1-1; D gene unclear. V gave up 4 bases and J gave up 1 base, with 11 bases separating them. Per the germline V gene, CDR1 is SGDLS and CDR2 is YYNGEE. This CDR3 region has 14 residues. For the CDR3, the DNA is TGTGCCAGCAGCCTTAGCTGGGGGAACACTGAAGCTTTCTTT. It encodes CASSLSWGNTEAFF.

This clone showed up just once. The gene calls are TRBV27 and TRBJ1-6; D remains ambiguous. Germline CDR1 reads MNHEY; CDR2 reads SMNVEV (reference sequence). With 3 bases removed from V and 7 bases from J, the gap between germline ends came to 7 bases. This CDR3 region has 13 residues. The CDR3 here is CASSFGVNSPLHF. CDR3 DNA: TGTGCCAGCAGTTTCGGGGTCAATTCACCCCTCCACTTT.

V gene TRBV30 combines with J gene TRBJ1-2; D remains unclear. Germline-derived CDR1 and CDR2 are GTSNPN and SVGIG (reference sequence). V lost 5 bases and J lost 3, with 22 bases in between. The CDR3 sequence is 16 residues long. The CDR3 nucleotides read TGTGCCTGGGCCCCCGGGCTCCAACTCTGGGACTATGGCTACACCTTC. Its translation is CAWAPGLQLWDYGYTF.

This clone was recorded a few times. The CDR3 coding sequence is TGCAGCGCCGGACTAGCGGGAGTGTATGAGCAGTTCTTC. Amino acids: CSAGLAGVYEQFF. J is TRBJ2-1 and V is TRBV29-1; 13 nucleotides align to TRBD2. This CDR3 is 13 amino acids long. Germline V CDR1 and CDR2: SQVTM, ANQGSEA. After removal of 7 bases from V and 8 bases from J, the junction contained 5 bases not matched to a gene.

The chain joins TRBV30 to TRBJ2-3; D is unclear. Per germline, CDR1 GTSNPN and CDR2 SVGIG (reference sequence). The CDR3 is made up of 13 amino acids. Trimming removed 2 bases from V and 5 bases from J, with 11 bases in between. The CDR3 reads CAWSWLPQDTQYF. CDR3 sequence (DNA): TGTGCCTGGAGTTGGCTGCCCCAAGATACGCAGTATTTT.

This sequence joins TRBV2 and TRBJ2-7, with 9 bases aligning to TRBD2. The germline V gene has CDR1 SNHLY and CDR2 FYNNEI. CDR3 length: 15 amino acids. Losses at the gene ends were 4 bases for V and 4 bases for J; bases not matched to a gene: 8. The CDR3 here is CASSGLAGSGYEQYF. Here the CDR3 DNA reads TGTGCCAGCAGTGGGCTAGCGGGGAGCGGATACGAGCAGTACTTC. Full variable domain (remainder filled in from reference TRBV2 and TRBJ2-7): EPEVTQTPSHQVTQMGQEVILRCVPISNHLYFYWYRQILGQKVEFLVSFYNNEISEKSEIFDDQFSVERPDGSNFTLKIRSTKLEDSAMYFCASSGLAGSGYEQYFGPGTRLTVT.

The chain carries TRBV5-4 and TRBJ1-1; D is ambiguous. This CDR3 has 16 amino acids. Germline CDR1 SGHNT, CDR2 YYREEE (reference sequence). V gave up 4 bases and J gave up 0 bases, with 16 bases separating them. CDR3 DNA: TGTGCCAGCAGCCAAGTGTCCACAACATTGAACACTGAAGCTTTCTTT. Translating it yields CASSQVSTTLNTEAFF.

V gene TRBV11-2 combines with J gene TRBJ2-1, with D possibly matching TRBD2 (5 bases). The germline CDR1 and CDR2 sequences are SGHAT and FQNNGV. The CDR3 has 19 residues. Trimming cost V 0 bases and J 0 bases, with 18 bases left between them. The CDR3 sequence: CASSLESEWESRSYNEQFF. CDR3 DNA sequence: TGTGCCAGCAGCTTAGAGTCAGAGTGGGAGTCGCGCTCCTACAATGAGCAGTTCTTC.

A word on this clone: Other DNA sequences within the sample encode an identical CDR3. J is TRBJ2-7 and V is TRBV7-6; D gene unclear. The CDR3 loop spans 13 amino acids. The V gene's germline CDR1 is SGHVS and CDR2 FNYEAQ. V was shortened by 1 base and J by 3 bases, with 7 bases between the two germline ends. This chain's CDR3 is CASSLGDGYEQYF. The CDR3 DNA sequence: TGTGCCAGCAGCTTAGGCGACGGCTACGAGCAGTACTTC.